This T cell receptor beta chain was profiled in a study of PD-L1 blockade in urothelial cancer. About the study: Enrolled patients had been treated previously with 0 to 3 chemotherapy regimens. Analyzed time points were 3 weeks (second dose) and 6 weeks after therapy began. Blood samples had a median of 141,255 T cells, 80,000 to 100,000 unique TCRs, and clonality about 0.074.

Concerning this clone itself: The antigen is undetermined.

The table came from immunoSEQ multiplex PCR; TCRdb's copy has only in-frame clones and leaves some out. Of roughly 120,000 clones in the sample, roughly 91% were seen once. Findings of the study overall: Pretreatment TCR clonality in blood under the median foretold superior survival.

Sample time point: peripheral blood 6 weeks after treatment start. V shed 8 bases and J shed 2 bases, with 10 bases lying between them. The CDR3 totals 13 residues. Germline V gene lookup returns CDR1 ENHRY and CDR2 SYGVKD. The sample in question was PBMCs, obtained around atezolizumab (anti-PD-L1) treatment. The TCR was taken from a man between 60 and 75 years old with urothelial cancer. This sequence joins TRBV10-3 and TRBJ2-1, with D possibly TRBD1 on 6 matching bases. CDR3 protein: CAIRTVTYNEQFF. CDR3 DNA sequence: TGTGCCATCCGGACAGTGACCTACAATGAGCAGTTCTTC.